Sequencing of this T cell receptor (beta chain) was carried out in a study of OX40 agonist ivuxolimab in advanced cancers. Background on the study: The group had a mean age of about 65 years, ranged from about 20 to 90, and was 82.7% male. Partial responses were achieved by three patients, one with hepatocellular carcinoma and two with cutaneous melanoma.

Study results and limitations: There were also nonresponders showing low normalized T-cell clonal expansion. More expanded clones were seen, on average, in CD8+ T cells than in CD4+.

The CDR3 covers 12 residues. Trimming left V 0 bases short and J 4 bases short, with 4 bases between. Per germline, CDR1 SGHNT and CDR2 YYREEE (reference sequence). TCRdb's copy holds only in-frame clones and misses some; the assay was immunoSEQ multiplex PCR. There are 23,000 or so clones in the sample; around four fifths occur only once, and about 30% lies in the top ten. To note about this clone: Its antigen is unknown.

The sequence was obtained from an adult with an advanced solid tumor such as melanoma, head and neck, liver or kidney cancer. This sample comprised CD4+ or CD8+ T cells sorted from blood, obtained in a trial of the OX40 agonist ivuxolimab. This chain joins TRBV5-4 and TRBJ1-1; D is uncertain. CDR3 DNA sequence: TGTGCCAGCAGCTTGGCCACCACTGAAGCTTTCTTT. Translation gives CASSLATTEAFF.